This TCR beta chain was obtained from a study of cytomegalovirus exposure and HLA in healthy donors. Study-wide results and caveats: With high specificity and sensitivity, the classifier reportedly diagnosed cytomegalovirus status. Another analysis was done later, and it associated 15,000 or so TCR beta sequences with HLA alleles at 0.05 false discovery rate. Later on, a genetic analysis was performed. It linked a missense variant in DCLRE1C with V- and J-gene trimming of TCR beta.

V shed 6 bases, J shed 6 bases, and the junction held 0 bases outside the gene matches. This CDR3 has 10 amino acids. Germline assignment: CDR1 SQVTM and CDR2 ANQGSEA. With 60 Vbeta and 13 Jbeta primers, the PCR was carried out. Only in-frame clones appear in the TCRdb table, and some are missing; sequencing was by immunoSEQ multiplex PCR. The sample includes around 91,000 clones, 64% of them seen just once. In regard to this clone: Its antigen is not known.

Sequencing input: PBMCs. The sequence derives from a man in his 60s in good health and CMV-seronegative. The chain is built from TRBV29-1 and TRBJ2-3; TRBD2 aligns across 7 bases. Here the CDR3 DNA reads TGCAGCGTCGGGGGGGATACGCAGTATTTT. It specifies CSVGGDTQYF.